Here is one TCR beta chain with its context. This sample is part of a study of PD-L1 blockade in urothelial cancer. On the study more broadly: Patients commenced intravenous atezolizumab, 1,200 mg every 3 weeks, in 2014. Each participant's history included 0 to 3 prior chemotherapy regimens.

Clones were read by immunoSEQ multiplex PCR, and TCRdb kept only the in-frame ones, dropping some. The table lists tens of thousands of clones, more than 75% of them singletons. V gave up 2 bases and J gave up 4 bases, with 12 bases separating them. This CDR3 has 15 residues. Germline CDR1 and CDR2: MNHNY and SVGAGI (reference sequence). This chain links TRBV6-6 with TRBJ2-1; unclear D gene. This sequence originates from a man in his fifties with urothelial cancer. Sequencing used PBMCs, obtained around atezolizumab (anti-PD-L1) treatment. The CDR3 region has the DNA TGTGCCAGCAGTTACGGAGAGACCAAATACAATGAGCAGTTCTTC. This encodes CASSYGETKYNEQFF.